This T cell receptor (beta chain) comes out of a study of human T cells and chemical hapten exposure. TCRdb passed the RACE reads through MiXCR, listing each CDR3 protein once. The sample has around 100,000 distinct CDR3 sequences; 10% to 13% are singletons. The time point is: pre-sensitization, week 0. Treatment denoted: therapeutic diphenylcyclopropenone sensitization with weekly scalp DPC. This CDR3 contains 13 residues. The V gene end was trimmed by 2 bases and the J gene end by 6 bases; junction bases not matched to a gene: 3. Germline V gene lookup returns CDR1 MNHNY and CDR2 SVGAGI (reference sequence).

The TCR comes from a woman aged 55 to 70 with alopecia areata. Some clones in this sample may be carry-over from other donors' samples. The chain uses TRBV6-6 and TRBJ1-2, with TRBD1 matching 7 bases. Sample: whole blood, taken in connection with sensitization to the hapten diphenylcyclopropenone (DPC). The CDR3 loop reads CASSYPGQDGYTF. The CDR3, as DNA: TGTGCCAGCAGTTACCCTGGACAGGATGGCTACACCTTC.